Sequencing of this TCR beta chain was carried out in a study of cytomegalovirus exposure and HLA in healthy donors. Findings and caveats of the study: An analysis done earlier found most TCR beta V segments productive about 90% or about 30% of the time. Indistinguishability led to the exclusion of some V segments, TRBV6-2 and TRBV6-3 included. Donors belonging to an Asian-associated ancestry cluster reportedly showed fewer N-insertions in productive TCRs than the approximately 700-donor mean, according to what a later analysis found.

Trimming removed 5 bases at V and 9 bases at J, with 8 bases between. CDR1 is PRHDT, CDR2 FYEKMQ, per germline (reference sequence). This CDR3 comprises 12 residues. As to this clone: Its antigen is not known.

Amplification used 60 Vbeta primers and 13 Jbeta primers. TCRdb's table, derived via immunoSEQ multiplex PCR, lists solely in-frame clones and lacks some. This repertoire shows 50,000 to 60,000 clones, approximately 80% found once; its top ten account for about 1.5%. The chain employs TRBV13 and TRBJ1-6; D remains unclear. The sequenced sample was PBMCs. This receptor was identified in a female donor in good health and CMV-seronegative. As DNA, the CDR3 is TGTGCCAGCAGCACCCGTAGTTCACCCCTCCACTTT. Protein sequence: CASSTRSSPLHF.